This T cell receptor (beta chain) stems from a study of identical twins. This clonotype was detected many times. V lost 0 bases, J lost 7 bases, and 14 bases lay in between. The CDR3 loop spans 16 amino acids. CDR1 and CDR2 from the germline V gene are SGHRS and YFSETQ. TCRdb re-called the 5' RACE reads through MiXCR, storing one row per CDR3 protein. The sample lists about 790,000 distinct CDR3 sequences, 18% occurring once. The same sample was also used in a study of T cells expressing NK-cell markers. From that paper: Researchers got TCR beta repertoires out of sorted CD3+CD56+NKG2C+, CD3+CD56+NKG2C- and CD3+CD56-NKG2C+ T cells. In four donors, dominant clonotypes made up about 25-60.1% of CD3+CD56-NKG2C+ cells. Whether expanded NKG2C+ T cell clones recognized HCMV stayed uncertain.

The chain recombines TRBV5-1 with TRBJ1-6, with D tentatively TRBD1 (5 bases). Sequences were obtained from PBMCs. The sequence derives from a woman aged 18-29 years in good health. In DNA, the CDR3 is TGCGCCAGCAGCTTGGGGTTCACAGGCCTAAATTCACCCCTCCACTTT. The encoded protein is CASSLGFTGLNSPLHF.